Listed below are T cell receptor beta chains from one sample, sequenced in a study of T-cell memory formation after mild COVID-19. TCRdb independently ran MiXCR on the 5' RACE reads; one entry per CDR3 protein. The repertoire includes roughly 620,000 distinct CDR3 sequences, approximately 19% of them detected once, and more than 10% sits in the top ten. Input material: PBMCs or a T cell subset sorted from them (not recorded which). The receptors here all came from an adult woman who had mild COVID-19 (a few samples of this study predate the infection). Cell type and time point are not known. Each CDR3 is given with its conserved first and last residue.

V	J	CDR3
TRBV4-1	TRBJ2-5	CASSQDRRFTETQYF
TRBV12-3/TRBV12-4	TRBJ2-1	CASSGLAGINEQFF
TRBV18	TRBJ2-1	CASSLSGGVNEQFF
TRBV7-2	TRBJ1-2	CASSSLGQGYGYTF
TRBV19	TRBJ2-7	CASSRNRQGASEQYF
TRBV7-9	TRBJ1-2	CASSLGLGQGIHGYTF
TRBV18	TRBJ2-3	CASSPLTSGGLGDTQYF
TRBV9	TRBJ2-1	CASSVSLASNNEQFF
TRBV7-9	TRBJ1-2	CASEQRDGYTF
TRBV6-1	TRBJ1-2	CASTTTESNAYGYTF
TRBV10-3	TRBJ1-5	CAIAPTGSGQPQHF
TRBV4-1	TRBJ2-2	CASSQDLAGELFF
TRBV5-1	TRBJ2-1	CASGDRDNEQFF
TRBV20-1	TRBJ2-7	CSARGGQGLYEQYF
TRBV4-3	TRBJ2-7	CASSQKAGAEQYF
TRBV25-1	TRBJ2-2	CASRGGTVHRELFF
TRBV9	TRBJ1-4	CASSVDASARFNEKLFF
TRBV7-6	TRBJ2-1	CASSLGLGTSGGHNEQFF
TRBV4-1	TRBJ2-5	CASSLGVMSETQYF
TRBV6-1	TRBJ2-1	CASSEMGRGFGSYNEQFF
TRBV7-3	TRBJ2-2	CASSPGTSGRVGTGELFF
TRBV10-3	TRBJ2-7	CAISGGLVDEQYF
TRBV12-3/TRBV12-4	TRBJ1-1	CASSKDRANTEAFF